This entry describes one T cell receptor beta chain. Its target is unknown. In the PCR, 60 Vbeta and 13 Jbeta primers were used. Method: immunoSEQ multiplex PCR; TCRdb's copy keeps in-frame clones and lacks some. This table holds around 70,000 clones. The sample belongs to a study of cytomegalovirus exposure and HLA in healthy donors. Study-wide results and caveats: Within an earlier analysis, most TCR beta V segments proved productive either about 90% or about 30% of the time. Researchers catalogued over 150 TCR beta chains as cytomegalovirus-associated.

The CDR3 loop spans 16 amino acids. Germline CDR1 is WNHNN and CDR2 is SYGVQD (reference sequence). The junction had 4 bases not matched to a gene; V was cut back by 0 bases and J by 2 bases. This TCR was sampled from a man aged 40-49 years in good health and CMV-seronegative. V and J are TRBV10-1 and TRBJ2-3; 8 bases are shared with TRBD2. Sequencing was carried out using PBMCs. CDR3 sequence reads: CASSESGGRNTDTQYF. CDR3 in DNA: TGCGCCAGCAGTGAGTCGGGCGGGAGGAACACAGATACGCAGTATTTT.